This T cell receptor (beta chain) was sequenced during a study of memory CD4+ T cells and cytomegalovirus serostatus. Overall study results and limits: CD4+ memory repertoires contained about 40% of the roughly 150 reported CMV TCRbeta sequences.

Points on this clone: Antigen: not known.

Single viable CD3+CD4+CD8-CD45RO+ cells were sorted as the memory CD4+ T cells. Germline V gene data show CDR1 as SGHRS and CDR2 as YFSETQ. The CDR3 totals 14 residues. Trimming removed 1 base from V and 2 bases from J; junction bases left unmatched: 2. This table comes from immunoSEQ multiplex PCR, and its TCRdb copy is limited to in-frame clones, with some not included. The data hold 75,000 to 90,000 clones, with 80% observed a single time. The specimen sequenced was memory CD4+ T cells from blood. This TCR derives from an adult in good health and CMV-seronegative. The chain recombines TRBV5-1 with TRBJ1-2; 7 nucleotides align to TRBD1. CDR3 protein: CASSLTGDNYGYTF. In DNA form, the CDR3 reads TGCGCCAGCAGCTTGACAGGGGACAACTATGGCTACACCTTC.